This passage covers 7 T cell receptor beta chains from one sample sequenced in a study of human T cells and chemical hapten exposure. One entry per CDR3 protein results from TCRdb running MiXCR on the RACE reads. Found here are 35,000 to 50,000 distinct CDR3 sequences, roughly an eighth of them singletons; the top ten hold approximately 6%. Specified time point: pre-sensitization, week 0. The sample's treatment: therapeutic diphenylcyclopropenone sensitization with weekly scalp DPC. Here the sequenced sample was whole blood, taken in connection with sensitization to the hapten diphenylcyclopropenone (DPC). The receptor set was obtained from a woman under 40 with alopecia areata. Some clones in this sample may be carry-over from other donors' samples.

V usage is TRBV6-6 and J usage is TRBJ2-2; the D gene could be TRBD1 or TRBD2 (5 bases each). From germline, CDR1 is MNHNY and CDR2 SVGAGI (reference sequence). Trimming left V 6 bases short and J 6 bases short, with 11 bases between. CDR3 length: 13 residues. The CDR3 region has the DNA TGTGCCAGCAGGGTCCGGGGCGCCGGGGAGCTGTTTTTT. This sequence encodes CASRVRGAGELFF.

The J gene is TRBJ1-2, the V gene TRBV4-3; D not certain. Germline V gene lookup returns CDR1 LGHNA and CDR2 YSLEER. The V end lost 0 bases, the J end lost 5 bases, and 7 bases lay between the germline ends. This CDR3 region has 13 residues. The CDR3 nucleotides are TGCGCCAGCAGCCAAGAGTCGATGTATGGCTACACCTTC. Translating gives CASSQESMYGYTF.

The CDR3 bases are TGTGCCAGCAGTTTTAAAGGCGGCGCGAGCTCCTACGAGCAGTACTTC. Its translation is CASSFKGGASSYEQYF. The rearrangement joins TRBV12-3 or TRBV12-4 to TRBJ2-7, with D unresolved. V lost 3 bases to trimming and J lost 0 bases, with 15 bases between them. This CDR3 region has 16 residues.

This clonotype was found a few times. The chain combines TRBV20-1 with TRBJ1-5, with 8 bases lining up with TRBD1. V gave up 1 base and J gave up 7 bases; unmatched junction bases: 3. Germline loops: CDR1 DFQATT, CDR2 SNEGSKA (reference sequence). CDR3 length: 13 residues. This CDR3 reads CSARGTGWQPQHF. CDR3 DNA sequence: TGCAGTGCTAGAGGGACAGGGTGGCAGCCCCAGCATTTT.

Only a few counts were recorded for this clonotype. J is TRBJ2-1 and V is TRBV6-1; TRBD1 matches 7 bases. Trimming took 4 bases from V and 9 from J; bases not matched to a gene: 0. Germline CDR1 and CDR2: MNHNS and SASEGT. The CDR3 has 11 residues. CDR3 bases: TGTGCCAGCAGTGCAGGGGGTGAGCAGTTCTTC. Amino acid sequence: CASSAGGEQFF.

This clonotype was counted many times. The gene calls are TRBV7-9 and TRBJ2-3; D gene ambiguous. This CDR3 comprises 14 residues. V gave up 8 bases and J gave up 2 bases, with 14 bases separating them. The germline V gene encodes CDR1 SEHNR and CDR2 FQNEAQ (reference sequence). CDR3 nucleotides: TGTGCCAGCGCTACTTTTTCGTACACAGATACGCAGTATTTT. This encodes CASATFSYTDTQYF. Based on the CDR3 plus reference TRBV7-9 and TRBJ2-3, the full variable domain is DTGVSQNPRHKITKRGQNVTFRCDPISEHNRLYWYRQTLGQGPEFLTYFQNEAQLEKSRLLSDRFSAERPKGSFSTLEIQRTEQGDSAMYLCASATFSYTDTQYFGPGTRLTVL.

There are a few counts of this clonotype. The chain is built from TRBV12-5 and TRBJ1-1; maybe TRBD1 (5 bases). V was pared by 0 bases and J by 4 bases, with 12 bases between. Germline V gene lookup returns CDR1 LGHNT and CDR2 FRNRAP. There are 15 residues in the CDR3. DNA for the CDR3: TGTGCTAGTGGTTTGGTACTTGGAGGGGCCACTGAAGCTTTCTTT. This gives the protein CASGLVLGGATEAFF.